Presented here are 19 T cell receptor beta chains from one specimen sequenced in a study of shared clonotypes between healthy human individuals. Using immunoSEQ multiplex PCR, the repertoire was profiled, and TCRdb retains in-frame clones only, with some absent. This sample has 980,000 or so clones, with 60% to 85% found just once. Specimen: memory CD4+ T cells sorted from blood. Subset given: CD45RA-negative fraction. These receptors originate from a man younger than 35 in good health.

The rearrangement joins TRBV4-3 to TRBJ2-4, with 9 bases aligning to TRBD2. CDR1 LGHNA and CDR2 YSLEER come from the germline V gene. V lost 1 base, J lost 4 bases, and 8 bases stayed unmatched. The CDR3 is made up of 17 amino acids. This CDR3 reads CASSQVYRLAVKNIQYF. As DNA, the CDR3 is TGCGCCAGCAGCCAAGTATATCGACTAGCGGTAAAAAACATTCAGTACTTC.

The chain recombines TRBV19 with TRBJ1-2; 7 nucleotides align to TRBD1. CDR3 size: 16 residues. Trimming cost V 5 bases and J 10 bases; bases outside gene matches: 19. CDR1 is LNHDA, CDR2 SQIVND, per germline (reference sequence). This chain's CDR3 is CASSQHRQGARSDYTF. The DNA for the CDR3 is TGTGCCAGTAGTCAGCATCGACAGGGAGCCAGATCTGACTACACCTTC.

This rearrangement joins TRBV2 to TRBJ1-3; the D is unclear. The CDR3 contains 16 residues. Germline CDR1 is SNHLY and CDR2 is FYNNEI. V shed 4 bases and J shed 7 bases, with 20 bases lying between them. CDR3 DNA: TGTGCCAGCAGTGTAAATCCGGGCTCAGGTCGGAACACCATATATTTT. Translation: CASSVNPGSGRNTIYF.

This rearrangement joins TRBV6-1 to TRBJ1-1; D is possibly TRBD1 (6 bases). V lost 6 bases and J 4 bases, leaving 9 bases between the germline ends. CDR3 length: 12 amino acids. Germline V gene data show CDR1 as MNHNS and CDR2 as SASEGT. The CDR3 coding sequence is TGTGCCAGCAGAAGGGGGATCACTGAAGCTTTCTTT. Translated: CASRRGITEAFF.

The chain combines TRBV7-9 with TRBJ2-2; 10 bases are a match to TRBD2. There are 16 residues in the CDR3. J was trimmed by 4 bases and V by 4 bases; bases with no gene match: 6. The germline V gene encodes CDR1 SEHNR and CDR2 FQNEAQ (reference sequence). The CDR3 DNA reads TGTGCCAGCAGCTCCTCTTCTAGCGGGGGCACCGGGGAGCTGTTTTTT. Translation gives CASSSSSSGGTGELFF.

The chain couples TRBV5-4 to TRBJ2-3; a possible D gene is TRBD2 (5 bases). CDR3 length: 14 residues. Trimming took off 4 bases at V and 3 bases at J, with 12 bases between the two ends. Germline CDR1 and CDR2: SGHNT and YYREEE (reference sequence). The CDR3 sequence is CASSHGISTDTQYF. As DNA, the CDR3 is TGTGCCAGCAGCCACGGGATCAGTACAGATACGCAGTATTTT. The full variable domain, completed using reference TRBV5-4 and TRBJ2-3, is ETGVTQSPTHLIKTRGQQVTLRCSSQSGHNTVSWYQQALGQGPQFIFQYYREEENGRGNFPPRFSGLQFPNYSSELNVNALELDDSALYLCASSHGISTDTQYFGPGTRLTVL.

This chain connects TRBV14 to TRBJ2-7; D perhaps matches TRBD2 (5 bases). Trimming shortened V by 4 bases and J by 7 bases, and 14 bases separated the two germline ends. The length of the CDR3 is 13 residues. Germline-derived CDR1 and CDR2 are SGHDN and FVKESK. The CDR3 reads CASSPLNWREQYF. For the CDR3, the DNA is TGTGCCAGCAGCCCCTTAAATTGGAGGGAGCAGTACTTC.

The V gene is TRBV30, the J gene TRBJ2-6, with no clear D. V was clipped by 0 bases and J by 0 bases, with 12 bases between them. In germline, CDR1 is GTSNPN, CDR2 SVGIG (reference sequence). The length of the CDR3 is 17 residues. CDR3 coding DNA: TGTGCCTGGAGTGTGCCCGGACCCCGCTCTGGGGCCAACGTCCTGACTTTC. Translation gives CAWSVPGPRSGANVLTF.

The chain is built from TRBV30 and TRBJ2-1; D is perhaps TRBD2 (6 bases). The CDR3 totals 17 residues. V was cut by 0 bases and J by 5 bases, with 20 bases left in between. CDR1 and CDR2 from the germline V gene are GTSNPN and SVGIG (reference sequence). The CDR3 loop reads CAWSVLAAISRNNEQFF. CDR3 DNA sequence: TGTGCCTGGAGTGTACTAGCCGCCATCAGTAGAAACAATGAGCAGTTCTTC.

The gene calls are TRBV6-5 and TRBJ1-1; TRBD1 is a possible D gene (6 bases). Germline CDR1 and CDR2: MNHEY and SVGAGI. Trimming took 6 bases from V and 4 from J, leaving 15 bases between them. This CDR3 contains 14 residues. The chain's CDR3 is CASRPQGIGTEAFF. The DNA for the CDR3 is TGTGCCAGCAGACCGCAGGGGATTGGCACTGAAGCTTTCTTT.

The chain couples TRBV6-1 to TRBJ1-2; a weak D match, TRBD1 (6 bases). The CDR3 has 12 residues. Germline-derived CDR1 and CDR2 are MNHNS and SASEGT. Trimming cost V 5 bases and J 8 bases, with 12 bases left between them. CDR3 sequence (DNA): TGTGCCAGCAGTAAGAGACAGGAGGGCTACACCTTC. It specifies CASSKRQEGYTF.

The rearrangement joins TRBV6-5 to TRBJ1-5, with a weak D call TRBD1 (6 bases). The CDR3 is 14 residues long. Germline values: CDR1 MNHEY, CDR2 SVGAGI. V lost 6 bases and J 7 bases, leaving 16 bases between the germline ends. The CDR3 protein is CASRSGQSEQPQHF. CDR3 DNA: TGTGCCAGCAGATCCGGACAGAGCGAGCAGCCCCAGCATTTT.

This clone was seen only a few times. V is TRBV19 and J is TRBJ2-2; 8 bases agree with TRBD2. Germline CDR1 reads LNHDA; CDR2 reads SQIVND (reference sequence). Losses at the gene ends were 7 bases for V and 3 bases for J; bases not matched to a gene: 7. The CDR3 contains 15 residues. CDR3 sequence: CASMTGGPYTGELFF. The CDR3 region has the DNA TGTGCCAGTATGACGGGAGGGCCATACACCGGGGAGCTGTTTTTT.

The rearrangement uses TRBV2 and TRBJ2-2; D call uncertain. The V end was cut by 3 bases, the J end by 1 base, with 3 bases between. The CDR3 consists of 13 residues. Germline CDR1 reads SNHLY; CDR2 reads FYNNEI. The CDR3 here is CASSEENTGELFF. The CDR3 DNA sequence: TGTGCCAGCAGTGAGGAGAACACCGGGGAGCTGTTTTTT.

This clone was counted between two and nine times. The rearrangement links TRBV11-2 to TRBJ2-5, with D possibly being TRBD1 (6 bases). The CDR3 spans 16 residues. V was cut by 5 bases and J by 5 bases, with 21 bases left in between. Germline V gene data show CDR1 as SGHAT and CDR2 as FQNNGV. The CDR3 region is CASSPRISGERETQYF. The CDR3, as DNA: TGTGCCAGCAGCCCTAGAATTTCAGGGGAGCGCGAGACCCAGTACTTC.

About this clone: The sample contains more than one DNA sequence encoding this CDR3. The V and J genes are TRBV10-3 and TRBJ1-1, with TRBD1 matching over 7 bases. Germline values: CDR1 ENHRY, CDR2 SYGVKD. The CDR3 sequence is 11 residues long. V shed 8 bases and J 4 bases; nucleotides not matched to a gene: 1. CDR3 DNA sequence: TGTGCCATCCGACAGGGCACTGAAGCTTTCTTT. Residues: CAIRQGTEAFF.

The rearrangement joins TRBV27 to TRBJ2-1, with D possibly TRBD2 on 6 matching bases. Trimming stripped 7 bases from V and 5 bases from J, with 21 bases between. The CDR3 consists of 16 residues. CDR1 MNHEY and CDR2 SMNVEV come from the germline V gene (reference sequence). CDR3 DNA sequence: TGTGCCAGCAAACGGGAGCGGGTCCTCAGTGACAATGAGCAGTTCTTC. Translated: CASKRERVLSDNEQFF.

In regard to this clone: This CDR3 is also generated by other DNA sequences in the sample. This chain links TRBV5-6 with TRBJ2-3; D gene ambiguous. The CDR3 spans 13 residues. The V end was cut by 1 base, the J end by 3 bases, with 6 bases between. The V gene's germline CDR1 is SGHDT and CDR2 YYEEEE. In DNA form, the CDR3 reads TGTGCCAGCAGCTTGTTAGGGACAGATACGCAGTATTTT. Protein product: CASSLLGTDTQYF.

V usage is TRBV10-3 and J usage is TRBJ1-6; the match to TRBD1 covers 9 bases. Looked up from germline, CDR1 is ENHRY and CDR2 is SYGVKD. The CDR3 has 16 residues. V lost 0 bases and J lost 7; bases outside the gene matches: 4. This CDR3 reads CAISESGGTGNSPLHF. The CDR3, as DNA: TGTGCCATCAGTGAGTCCGGTGGGACAGGGAATTCACCCCTCCACTTT.